This T cell receptor (beta chain) was documented in a study of T-cell memory formation after mild COVID-19. Study-wide findings and caveats: Day 15 to 85 contractors were CD4/CD8 balanced; later expanders leaned CD4+. Mostly located in CM and EM were contracting CD4+ clones, with contracting CD8+ clones located in EMRA.

TCR alpha and TCR beta cDNA libraries carrying sample barcodes and UMIs were produced by 5'RACE using constant-segment primers. TCRdb processed the 5' RACE reads anew with MiXCR; each CDR3 protein has one entry. The sample gives fewer than 300,000 distinct CDR3 sequences, more than 15% of which show up once; roughly 23% is in the top ten. Points on this clonotype: Its specificity is not known.

Deletions cut 5 bases from V and 2 bases from J, with 11 bases between. Germline V CDR1 and CDR2: SGHDN, FVKESK. The CDR3 extends over 14 amino acids. This TCR came from a man in his late teens or twenties who had mild COVID-19 (a few samples of this study predate the infection). Cell type and time point are not known. The source material was PBMCs or a T cell subset sorted from them (not recorded which). This chain connects TRBV14 to TRBJ2-3; D is possibly TRBD1 (5 bases). The CDR3 sequence is CASSRNRLTDTQYF. Written as DNA, the CDR3 is TGTGCCAGCAGCAGGAACAGGCTCACAGATACGCAGTATTTT.